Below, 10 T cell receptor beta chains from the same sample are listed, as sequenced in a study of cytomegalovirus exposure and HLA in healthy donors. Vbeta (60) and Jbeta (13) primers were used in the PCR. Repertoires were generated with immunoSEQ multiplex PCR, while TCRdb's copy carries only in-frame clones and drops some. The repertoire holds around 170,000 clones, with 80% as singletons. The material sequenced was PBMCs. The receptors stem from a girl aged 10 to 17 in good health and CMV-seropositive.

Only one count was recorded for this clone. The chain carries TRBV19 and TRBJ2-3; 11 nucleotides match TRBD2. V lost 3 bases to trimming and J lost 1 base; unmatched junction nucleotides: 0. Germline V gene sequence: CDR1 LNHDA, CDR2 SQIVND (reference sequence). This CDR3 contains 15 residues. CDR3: CASSMGLAGTDTQYF. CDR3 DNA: TGTGCCAGTAGTATGGGACTAGCGGGCACAGATACGCAGTATTTT.

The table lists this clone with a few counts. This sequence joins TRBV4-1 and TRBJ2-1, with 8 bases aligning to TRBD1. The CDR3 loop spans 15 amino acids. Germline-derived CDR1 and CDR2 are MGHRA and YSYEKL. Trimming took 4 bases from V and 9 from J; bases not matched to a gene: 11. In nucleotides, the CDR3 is TGCGCCAGCAGCCCGTTGGACAGGGCGTTCGGTGAGCAGTTCTTC. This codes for CASSPLDRAFGEQFF.

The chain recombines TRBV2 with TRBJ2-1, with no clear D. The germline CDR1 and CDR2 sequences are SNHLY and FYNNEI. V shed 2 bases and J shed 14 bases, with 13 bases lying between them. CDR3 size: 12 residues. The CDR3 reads CASSELRGLEFF. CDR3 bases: TGTGCCAGCAGTGAACTCCGAGGATTGGAGTTCTTC. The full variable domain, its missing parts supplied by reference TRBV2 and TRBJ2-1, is EPEVTQTPSHQVTQMGQEVILRCVPISNHLYFYWYRQILGQKVEFLVSFYNNEISEKSEIFDDQFSVERPDGSNFTLKIRSTKLEDSAMYFCASSELRGLEFFGPGTRLTVL.

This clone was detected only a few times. DNA of the CDR3: TGCGCCAGCAGTGAGTCATCTAGCGGGTGGAATGAGCAGTTCTTC. Its protein product is CASSESSSGWNEQFF. The chain couples TRBV10-1 to TRBJ2-1, with 8 bases fitting TRBD2. Germline trimming cut 0 bases from V and 7 bases from J; bases unmatched to any gene: 5. CDR1 and CDR2 from the germline V gene are WNHNN and SYGVQD (reference sequence). The CDR3 covers 15 residues.

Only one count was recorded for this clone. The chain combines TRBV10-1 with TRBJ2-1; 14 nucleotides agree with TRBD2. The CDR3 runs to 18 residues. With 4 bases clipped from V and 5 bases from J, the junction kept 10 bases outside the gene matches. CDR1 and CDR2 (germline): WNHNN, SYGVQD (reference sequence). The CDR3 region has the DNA TGCGCCAGCAGTGTTTTTGGGACTAGCGGGAGCGGGCACAATGAGCAGTTCTTC. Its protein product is CASSVFGTSGSGHNEQFF.

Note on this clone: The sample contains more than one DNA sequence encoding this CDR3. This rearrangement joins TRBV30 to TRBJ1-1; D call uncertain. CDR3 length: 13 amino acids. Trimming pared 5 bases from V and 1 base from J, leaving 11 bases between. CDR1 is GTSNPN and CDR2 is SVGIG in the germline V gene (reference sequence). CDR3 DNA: TGTGCCTGGGATAGCCTCCGGAACACTGAAGCTTTCTTT. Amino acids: CAWDSLRNTEAFF.

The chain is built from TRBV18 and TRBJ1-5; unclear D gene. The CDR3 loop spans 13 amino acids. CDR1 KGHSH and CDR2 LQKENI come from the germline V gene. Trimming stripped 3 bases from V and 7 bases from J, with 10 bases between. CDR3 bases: TGTGCCAGCTCACCTGGGGAGCTCCAGCCCCAGCATTTT. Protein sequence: CASSPGELQPQHF.

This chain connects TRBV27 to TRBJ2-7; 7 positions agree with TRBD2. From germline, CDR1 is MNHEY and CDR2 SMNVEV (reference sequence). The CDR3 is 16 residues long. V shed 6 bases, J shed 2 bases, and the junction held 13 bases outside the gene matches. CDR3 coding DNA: TGTGCCAGCAGAACTACCCGACTAGCAGCGACCTACGAGCAGTACTTC. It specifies CASRTTRLAATYEQYF.

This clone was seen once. CDR3 amino acids: CASSIAGDGQPQHF. The CDR3 DNA reads as TGTGCCAGTAGTATAGCAGGGGATGGTCAGCCCCAGCATTTT. The chain links TRBV19 to TRBJ1-5; possible D gene TRBD1, 6 bases. Trimming stripped 1 base from V and 6 bases from J, with 10 bases between. CDR1 is LNHDA and CDR2 is SQIVND in the germline V gene (reference sequence). This CDR3 is 14 amino acids long.

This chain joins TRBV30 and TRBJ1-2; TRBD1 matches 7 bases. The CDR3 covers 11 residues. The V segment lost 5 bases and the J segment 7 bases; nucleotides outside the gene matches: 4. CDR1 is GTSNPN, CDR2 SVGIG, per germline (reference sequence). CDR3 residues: CAWPRGLGYTF. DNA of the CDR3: TGTGCCTGGCCAAGGGGGCTTGGCTACACCTTC. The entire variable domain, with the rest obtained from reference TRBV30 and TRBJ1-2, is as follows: SQTIHQWPATLVQPVGSPLSLECTVEGTSNPNLYWYRQAAGRGLQLLFYSVGIGQISSEVPQNLSASRPQDRQFILSSKKLLLSDSGFYLCAWPRGLGYTFGSGTRLTVV.